This paragraph reports one T cell receptor (beta chain). Antigen unknown. The CDR3 contains 16 residues. In germline, CDR1 is SGHAT, CDR2 FQNNGV. Subsets of CD8+ T cells were each sorted in triplicate at 250,000 to 350,000 cells apiece. Each TRB cDNA library was prepared by 5' RACE (with UMI labels). Following a re-call of the 5' RACE reads, TCRdb has one entry per CDR3 protein and lacks DNA. Recorded for this sample: about 58,000 distinct CDR3 sequences. The sample comes from a study of CXCR3-negative and CXCR3-positive naive CD8 T cells. Study outcomes and limitations: TRB CDR3 properties were used to infer TCR strength, and surface CD5 was comparable between naive subsets. Naive CXCR3-positive and CXCR3-negative cells shared TRBV-TRBJ usage; memory cells diverged.

The clonotype originates from a human donor in good health. Some clones in this sample may be carry-over from other donors' samples. Sequenced input: naive CXCR3- CD8+ T cells from blood. Subset: CD45RO-CCR7+CD27+CD95- naive CD8+ T cells lacking CXCR3 (TNR3-). The V call is TRBV11-2, the J call TRBJ2-5; TCRdb picks TRBD2, but there is no DNA to check that call. This chain's CDR3 is CASSPGLAGGQETQYF.